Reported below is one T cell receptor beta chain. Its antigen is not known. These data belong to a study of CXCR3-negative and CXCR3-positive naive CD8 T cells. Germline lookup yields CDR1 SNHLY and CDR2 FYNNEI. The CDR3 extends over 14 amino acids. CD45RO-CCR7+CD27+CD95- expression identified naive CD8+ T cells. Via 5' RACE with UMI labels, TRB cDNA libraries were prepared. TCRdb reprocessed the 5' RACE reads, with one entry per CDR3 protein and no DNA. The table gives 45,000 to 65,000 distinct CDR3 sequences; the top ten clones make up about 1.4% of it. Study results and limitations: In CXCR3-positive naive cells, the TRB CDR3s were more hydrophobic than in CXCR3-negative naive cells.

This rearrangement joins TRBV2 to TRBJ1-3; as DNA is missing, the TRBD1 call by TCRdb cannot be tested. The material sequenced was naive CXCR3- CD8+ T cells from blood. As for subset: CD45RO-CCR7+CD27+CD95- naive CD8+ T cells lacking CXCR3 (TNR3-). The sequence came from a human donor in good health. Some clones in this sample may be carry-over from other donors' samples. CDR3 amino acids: CASDAGFFGNTIYF.